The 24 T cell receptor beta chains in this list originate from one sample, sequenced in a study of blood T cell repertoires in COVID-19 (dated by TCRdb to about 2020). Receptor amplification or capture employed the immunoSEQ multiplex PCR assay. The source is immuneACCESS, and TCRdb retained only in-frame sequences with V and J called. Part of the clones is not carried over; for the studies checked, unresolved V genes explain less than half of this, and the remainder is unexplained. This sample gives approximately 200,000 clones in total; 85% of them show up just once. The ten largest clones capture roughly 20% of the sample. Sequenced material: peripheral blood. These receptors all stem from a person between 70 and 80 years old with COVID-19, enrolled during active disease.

The chain's CDR3 is CASSHRGGNTIYF. The CDR3 DNA is TGTGCCAGCAGCCACAGGGGTGGAAACACCATATATTTT. The rearrangement uses TRBV5-8 and TRBJ1-3; 7 nucleotides match TRBD1. This CDR3 is built from 13 residues. Germline V gives CDR1 SGHTS, CDR2 YDEGEE. J lost 3 bases, V lost 4 bases, and 1 base had no gene match. The variable domain in full, completed from reference TRBV5-8 and TRBJ1-3, reads EAGVTQSPTHLIKTRGQQATLRCSPISGHTSVYWYQQALGLGLQFLLWYDEGEERNRGNFPPRFSGRQFPNYSSELNVNALELEDSALYLCASSHRGGNTIYFGEGSWLTVV.

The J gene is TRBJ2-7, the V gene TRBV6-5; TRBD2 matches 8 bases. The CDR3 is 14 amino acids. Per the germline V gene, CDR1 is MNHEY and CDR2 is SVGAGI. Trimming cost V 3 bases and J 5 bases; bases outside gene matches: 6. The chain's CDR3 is CASSYGQRENEQYF. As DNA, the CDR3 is TGTGCCAGCAGTTATGGCCAGCGGGAGAACGAGCAGTACTTC.

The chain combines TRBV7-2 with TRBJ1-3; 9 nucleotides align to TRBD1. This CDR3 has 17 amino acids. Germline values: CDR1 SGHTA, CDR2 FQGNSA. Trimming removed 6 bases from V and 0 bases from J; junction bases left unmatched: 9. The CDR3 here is CASRFNRGRDSGNTIYF. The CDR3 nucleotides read TGTGCCAGCAGATTCAACAGGGGGCGCGACTCTGGAAACACCATATATTTT. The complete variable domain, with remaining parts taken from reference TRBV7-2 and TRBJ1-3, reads GAGVSQSPSNKVTEKGKDVELRCDPISGHTALYWYRQSLGQGLEFLIYFQGNSAPDKSGLPSDRFSAERTGGSVSTLTIQRTQQEDSAVYLCASRFNRGRDSGNTIYFGEGSWLTVV.

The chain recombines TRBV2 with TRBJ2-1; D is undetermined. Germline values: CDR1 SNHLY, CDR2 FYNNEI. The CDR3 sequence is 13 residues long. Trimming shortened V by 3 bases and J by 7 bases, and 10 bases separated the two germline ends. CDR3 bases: TGTGCCAGCAGTGAGAATCTTGCGAATGAGCAGTTCTTC. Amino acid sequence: CASSENLANEQFF.

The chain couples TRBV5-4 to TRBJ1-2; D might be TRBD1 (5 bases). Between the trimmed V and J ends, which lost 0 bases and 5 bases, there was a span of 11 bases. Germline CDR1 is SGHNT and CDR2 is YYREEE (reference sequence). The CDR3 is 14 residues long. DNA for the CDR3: TGTGCCAGCAGCTTGGTGGGGGGGAGTTATGGCTACACCTTC. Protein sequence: CASSLVGGSYGYTF.

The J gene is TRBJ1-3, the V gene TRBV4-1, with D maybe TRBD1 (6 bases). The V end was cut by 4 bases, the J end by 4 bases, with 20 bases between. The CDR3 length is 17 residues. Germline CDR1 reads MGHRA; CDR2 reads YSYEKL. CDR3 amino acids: CASSPTWGGAYGNTIYF. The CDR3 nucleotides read TGCGCCAGCAGCCCGACCTGGGGGGGGGCCTACGGAAACACCATATATTTT.

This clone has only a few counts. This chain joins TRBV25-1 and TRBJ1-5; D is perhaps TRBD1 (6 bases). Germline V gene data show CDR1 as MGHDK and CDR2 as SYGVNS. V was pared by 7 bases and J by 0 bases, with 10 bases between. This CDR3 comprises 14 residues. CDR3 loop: CASINRDSNQPQHF. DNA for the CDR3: TGTGCCAGCATTAACAGGGATAGCAATCAGCCCCAGCATTTT.

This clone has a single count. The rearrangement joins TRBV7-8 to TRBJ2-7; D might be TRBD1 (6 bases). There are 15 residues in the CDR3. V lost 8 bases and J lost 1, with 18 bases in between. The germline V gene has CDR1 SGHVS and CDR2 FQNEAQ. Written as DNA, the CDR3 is TGTGCCAGCTCCATAGGGACATTCTATTCCTACGAGCAGTACTTC. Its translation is CASSIGTFYSYEQYF.

The CDR3 is CASSPTGPGGLGNTIYF. The CDR3 DNA reads TGCGCCAGCAGCCCCACTGGGCCGGGCGGACTTGGAAACACCATATATTTT. The V gene is TRBV5-1, the J gene TRBJ1-3, with D unclear. Trimming took off 4 bases at V and 3 bases at J, with 20 bases between the two ends. The length of the CDR3 is 17 residues. Germline V lookup: CDR1 SGHRS, CDR2 YFSETQ.

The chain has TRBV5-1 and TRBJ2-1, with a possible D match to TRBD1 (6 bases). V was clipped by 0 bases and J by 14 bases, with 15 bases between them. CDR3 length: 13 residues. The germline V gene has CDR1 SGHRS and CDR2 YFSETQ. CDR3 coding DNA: TGCGCCAGCAGCTTGGAGGTGGTAGGGGGAAAGTTCTTC. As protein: CASSLEVVGGKFF.

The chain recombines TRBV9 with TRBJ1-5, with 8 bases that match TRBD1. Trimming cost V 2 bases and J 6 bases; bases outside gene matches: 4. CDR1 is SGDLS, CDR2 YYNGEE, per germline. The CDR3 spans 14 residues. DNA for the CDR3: TGTGCCAGCAGCGTTGCAGGGGGCACTCAGCCCCAGCATTTT. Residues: CASSVAGGTQPQHF.

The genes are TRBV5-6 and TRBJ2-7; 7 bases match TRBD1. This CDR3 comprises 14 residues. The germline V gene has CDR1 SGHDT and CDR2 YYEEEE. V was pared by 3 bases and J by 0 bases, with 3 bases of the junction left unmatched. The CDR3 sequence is CASSSGTDSYEQYF. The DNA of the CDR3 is TGTGCCAGCAGCTCCGGGACAGACTCCTACGAGCAGTACTTC. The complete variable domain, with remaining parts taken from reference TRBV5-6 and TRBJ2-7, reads DAGVTQSPTHLIKTRGQQVTLRCSPKSGHDTVSWYQQALGQGPQFIFQYYEEEERQRGNFPDRFSGHQFPNYSSELNVNALLLGDSALYLCASSSGTDSYEQYFGPGTRLTVT.

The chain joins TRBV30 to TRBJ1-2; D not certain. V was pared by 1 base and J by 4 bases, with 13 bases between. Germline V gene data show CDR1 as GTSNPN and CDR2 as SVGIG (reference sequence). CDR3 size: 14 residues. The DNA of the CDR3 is TGTGCCTGGAGTGACTCGCAGGCGTCCTATGGCTACACCTTC. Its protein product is CAWSDSQASYGYTF.

The CDR3 region has the DNA TGTGCCAGCAGTGAAGACAGGACCAATCAGCCCCAGCATTTT. This gives the protein CASSEDRTNQPQHF. The rearrangement joins TRBV6-4 to TRBJ1-5, with TRBD1 as a possible D gene (6 bases). Germline CDR1 reads MRHNA; CDR2 reads SNTAGT. Trimming stripped 3 bases from V and 3 bases from J, with 9 bases between. The CDR3 is 14 amino acids.

This CDR3 is CAISAGTGRETQYF. CDR3 in DNA: TGTGCCATCAGTGCGGGGACAGGGCGAGAGACCCAGTACTTC. The chain employs TRBV10-3 and TRBJ2-5, with 9 bases fitting TRBD1. The CDR3 consists of 14 residues. The trim removed 4 bases at V and 4 bases at J, leaving 4 bases unmatched. Germline CDR1 is ENHRY and CDR2 is SYGVKD.

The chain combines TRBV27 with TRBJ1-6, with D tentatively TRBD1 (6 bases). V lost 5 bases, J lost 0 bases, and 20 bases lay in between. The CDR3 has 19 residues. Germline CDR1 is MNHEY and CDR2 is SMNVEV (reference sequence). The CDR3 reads CASSRTLEMTGSYNSPLHF. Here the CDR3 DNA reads TGTGCCAGCAGTCGAACTCTCGAAATGACAGGCTCCTATAATTCACCCCTCCACTTT.

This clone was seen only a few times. The CDR3 sequence: CASSTIQGTGNSPLHF. CDR3 DNA: TGTGCCAGTAGCACCATCCAGGGGACAGGGAATTCACCCCTCCACTTT. V usage is TRBV19 and J usage is TRBJ1-6; TRBD1 agrees at 9 bases. Losses at the gene ends were 6 bases for V and 7 bases for J; bases not matched to a gene: 10. CDR1 and CDR2 from the germline V gene are LNHDA and SQIVND (reference sequence). The CDR3 contains 16 residues.

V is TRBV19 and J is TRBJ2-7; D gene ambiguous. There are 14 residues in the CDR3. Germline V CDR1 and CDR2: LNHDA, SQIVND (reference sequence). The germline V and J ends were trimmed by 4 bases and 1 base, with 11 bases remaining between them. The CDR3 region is CASSTQESSYEQYF. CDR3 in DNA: TGTGCCAGTAGTACGCAGGAATCTTCCTACGAGCAGTACTTC.

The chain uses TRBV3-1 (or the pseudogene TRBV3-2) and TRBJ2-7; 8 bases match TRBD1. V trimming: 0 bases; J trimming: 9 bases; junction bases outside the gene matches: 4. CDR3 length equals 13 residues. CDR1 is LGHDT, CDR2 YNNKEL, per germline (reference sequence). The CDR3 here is CASSQEATGVQYF. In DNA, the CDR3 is TGTGCCAGCAGCCAAGAGGCGACAGGGGTGCAGTACTTC.

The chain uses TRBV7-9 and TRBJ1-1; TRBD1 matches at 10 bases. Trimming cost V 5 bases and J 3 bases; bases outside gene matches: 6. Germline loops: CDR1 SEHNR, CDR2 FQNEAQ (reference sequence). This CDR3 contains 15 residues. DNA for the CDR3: TGTGCCAGCAGCCTCCGACAGGGGGCCGACACTGAAGCTTTCTTT. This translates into CASSLRQGADTEAFF.

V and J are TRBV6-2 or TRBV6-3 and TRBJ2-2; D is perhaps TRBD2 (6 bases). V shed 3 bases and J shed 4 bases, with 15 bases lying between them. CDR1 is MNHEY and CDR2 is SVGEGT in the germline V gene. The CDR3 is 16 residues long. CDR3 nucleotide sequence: TGTGCCAGCAGTTATTTGGGCAGGACTATCACCGGGGAGCTGTTTTTT. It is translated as CASSYLGRTITGELFF.

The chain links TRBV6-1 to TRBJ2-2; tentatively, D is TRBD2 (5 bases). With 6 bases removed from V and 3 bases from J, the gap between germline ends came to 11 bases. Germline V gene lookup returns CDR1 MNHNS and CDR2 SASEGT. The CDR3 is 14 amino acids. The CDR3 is CASSLPGYTGELFF. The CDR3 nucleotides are TGTGCCAGCAGCTTACCGGGGTACACCGGGGAGCTGTTTTTT.

CDR3 sequence reads: CASNLQGLTYEQYF. In DNA form, the CDR3 reads TGCGCCAGCAACCTTCAGGGTTTGACCTACGAGCAGTACTTC. The chain links TRBV5-1 to TRBJ2-7; tentative D call: TRBD1 (5 bases). In germline, CDR1 is SGHRS, CDR2 YFSETQ. The CDR3 extends over 14 amino acids. V gave up 6 bases and J gave up 2 bases, with 15 bases separating them.

The CDR3 DNA sequence: TGTGCCAGCAGCTCTCCCTCGACAGGGAACACTGAAGCTTTCTTT. Encoded protein: CASSSPSTGNTEAFF. V and J are TRBV11-2 and TRBJ1-1, with a weak D call TRBD1 (6 bases). The CDR3 is 15 residues long. Trimming took 4 bases from V and 1 from J, leaving 13 bases between them. From germline, CDR1 is SGHAT and CDR2 FQNNGV.